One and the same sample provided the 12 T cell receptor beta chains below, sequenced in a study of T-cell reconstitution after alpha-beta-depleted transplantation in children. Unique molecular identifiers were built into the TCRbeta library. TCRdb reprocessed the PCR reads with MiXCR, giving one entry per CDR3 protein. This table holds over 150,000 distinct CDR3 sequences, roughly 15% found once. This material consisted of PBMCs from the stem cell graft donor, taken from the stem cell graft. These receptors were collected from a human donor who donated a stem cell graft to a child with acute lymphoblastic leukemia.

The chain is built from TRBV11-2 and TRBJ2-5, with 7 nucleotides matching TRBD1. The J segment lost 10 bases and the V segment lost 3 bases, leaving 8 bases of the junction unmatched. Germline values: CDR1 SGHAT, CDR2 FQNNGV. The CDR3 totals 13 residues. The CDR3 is CASSFDRAGVQYF. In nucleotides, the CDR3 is TGTGCCAGCAGCTTCGACAGGGCAGGAGTCCAGTACTTC.

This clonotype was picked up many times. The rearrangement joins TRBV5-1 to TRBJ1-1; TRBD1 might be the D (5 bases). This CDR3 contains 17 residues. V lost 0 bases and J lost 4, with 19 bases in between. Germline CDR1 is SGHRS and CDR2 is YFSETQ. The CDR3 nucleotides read TGCGCCAGCAGCTTGGCCCCAGGGTATGGAGGGAGCACTGAAGCTTTCTTT. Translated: CASSLAPGYGGSTEAFF.

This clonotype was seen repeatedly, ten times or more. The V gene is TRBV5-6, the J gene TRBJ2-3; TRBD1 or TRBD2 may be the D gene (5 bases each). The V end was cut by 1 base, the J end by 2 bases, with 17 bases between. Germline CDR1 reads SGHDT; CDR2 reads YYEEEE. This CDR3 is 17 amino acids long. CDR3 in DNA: TGTGCCAGCAGCTTGCTCGGGGCGGACTTCTACACAGATACGCAGTATTTT. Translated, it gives CASSLLGADFYTDTQYF. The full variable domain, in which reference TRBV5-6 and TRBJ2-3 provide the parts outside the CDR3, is DAGVTQSPTHLIKTRGQQVTLRCSPKSGHDTVSWYQQALGQGPQFIFQYYEEEERQRGNFPDRFSGHQFPNYSSELNVNALLLGDSALYLCASSLLGADFYTDTQYFGPGTRLTVL.

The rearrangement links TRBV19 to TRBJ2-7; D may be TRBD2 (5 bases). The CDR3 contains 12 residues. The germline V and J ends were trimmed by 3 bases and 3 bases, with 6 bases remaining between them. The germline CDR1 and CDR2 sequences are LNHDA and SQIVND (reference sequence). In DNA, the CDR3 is TGTGCCAGTAGTATCAGCGGCTACGAGCAGTACTTC. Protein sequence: CASSISGYEQYF.

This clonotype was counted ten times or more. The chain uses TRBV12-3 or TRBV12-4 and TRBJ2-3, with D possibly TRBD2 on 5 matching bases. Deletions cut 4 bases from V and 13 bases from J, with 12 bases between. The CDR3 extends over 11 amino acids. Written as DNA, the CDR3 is TGTGCCAGCAGTTCCGGACTCGAGGAGTATTTT. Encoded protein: CASSSGLEEYF.

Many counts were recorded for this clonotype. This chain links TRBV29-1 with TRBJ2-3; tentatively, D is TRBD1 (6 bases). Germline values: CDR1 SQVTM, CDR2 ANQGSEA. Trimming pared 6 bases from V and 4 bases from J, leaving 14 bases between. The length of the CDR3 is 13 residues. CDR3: CSVITGIPDTQYF. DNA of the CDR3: TGCAGCGTCATTACAGGGATCCCAGATACGCAGTATTTT.

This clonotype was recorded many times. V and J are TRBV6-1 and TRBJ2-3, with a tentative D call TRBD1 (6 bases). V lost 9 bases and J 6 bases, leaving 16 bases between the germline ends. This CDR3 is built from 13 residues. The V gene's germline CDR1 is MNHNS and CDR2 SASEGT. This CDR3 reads CASRQVQWDTQYF. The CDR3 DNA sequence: TGTGCCAGTCGACAGGTCCAGTGGGATACGCAGTATTTT.

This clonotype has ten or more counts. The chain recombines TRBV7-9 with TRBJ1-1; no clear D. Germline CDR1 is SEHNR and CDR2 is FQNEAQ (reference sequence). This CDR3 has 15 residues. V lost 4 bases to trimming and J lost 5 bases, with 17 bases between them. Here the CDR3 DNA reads TGTGCCAGCAGCTCCCCCGGAGGACGATTAACTGAAGCTTTCTTT. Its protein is CASSSPGGRLTEAFF.

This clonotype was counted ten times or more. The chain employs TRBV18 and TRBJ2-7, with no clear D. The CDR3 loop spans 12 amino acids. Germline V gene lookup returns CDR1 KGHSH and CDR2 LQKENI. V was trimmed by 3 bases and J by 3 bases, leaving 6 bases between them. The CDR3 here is CASSPSDYEQYF. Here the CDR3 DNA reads TGTGCCAGCTCACCTTCTGACTACGAGCAGTACTTC.

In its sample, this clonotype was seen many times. This chain's CDR3 is CASSENSQNYGYTF. The CDR3 DNA follows: TGTGCCAGCAGTGAAAACAGCCAAAACTATGGCTACACCTTC. This chain joins TRBV2 and TRBJ1-2; no clear D gene. CDR1 and CDR2 (germline): SNHLY, FYNNEI. The CDR3 is 14 amino acids. Trimming left V 2 bases short and J 2 bases short, with 9 bases between.

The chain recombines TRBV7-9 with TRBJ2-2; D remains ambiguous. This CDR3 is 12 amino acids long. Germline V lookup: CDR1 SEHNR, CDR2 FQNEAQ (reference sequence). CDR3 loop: CAPILDTGELFF. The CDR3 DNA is TGTGCGCCGATCCTAGACACCGGGGAGCTGTTTTTT.

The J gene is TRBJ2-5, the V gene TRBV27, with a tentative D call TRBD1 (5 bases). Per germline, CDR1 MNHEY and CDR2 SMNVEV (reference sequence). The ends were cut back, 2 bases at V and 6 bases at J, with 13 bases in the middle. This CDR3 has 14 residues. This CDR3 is CASSLTAGLKTQYF. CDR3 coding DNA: TGTGCCAGCAGTTTAACCGCAGGGTTGAAGACCCAGTACTTC.